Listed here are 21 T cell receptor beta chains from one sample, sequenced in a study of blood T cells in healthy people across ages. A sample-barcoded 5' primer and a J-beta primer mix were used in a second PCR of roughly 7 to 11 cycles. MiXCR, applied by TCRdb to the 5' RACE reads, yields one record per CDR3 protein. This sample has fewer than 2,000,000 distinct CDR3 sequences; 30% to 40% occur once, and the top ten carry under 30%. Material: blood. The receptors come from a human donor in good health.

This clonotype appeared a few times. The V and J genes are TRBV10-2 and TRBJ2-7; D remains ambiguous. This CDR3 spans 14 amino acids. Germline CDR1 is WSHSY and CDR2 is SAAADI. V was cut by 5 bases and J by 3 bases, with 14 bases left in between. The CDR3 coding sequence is TGCGCCAGCAGTCCCTCTGGGGTGGGCTACGAGCAGTACTTC. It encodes CASSPSGVGYEQYF.

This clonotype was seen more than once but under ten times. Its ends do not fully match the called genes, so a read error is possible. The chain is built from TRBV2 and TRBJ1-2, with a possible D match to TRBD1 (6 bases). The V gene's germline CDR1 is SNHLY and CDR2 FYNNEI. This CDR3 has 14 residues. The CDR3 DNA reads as TGTGCCTGCAGTGGCCCGGGGGGCGGCTATGGCTACACCTTC. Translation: CACSGPGGGYGYTF.

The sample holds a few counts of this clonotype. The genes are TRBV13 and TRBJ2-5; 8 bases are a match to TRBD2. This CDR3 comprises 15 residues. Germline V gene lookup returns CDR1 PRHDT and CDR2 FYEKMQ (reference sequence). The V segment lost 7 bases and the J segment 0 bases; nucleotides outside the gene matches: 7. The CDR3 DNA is TGTGCCAGCAATGTTAAGCGGGGGAACCAAGAGACCCAGTACTTC. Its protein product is CASNVKRGNQETQYF.

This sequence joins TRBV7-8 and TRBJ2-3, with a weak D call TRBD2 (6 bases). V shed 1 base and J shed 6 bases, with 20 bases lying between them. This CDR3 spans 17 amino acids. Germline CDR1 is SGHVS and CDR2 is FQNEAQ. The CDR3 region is CASSLGLFTRREDTQYF. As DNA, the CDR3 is TGTGCCAGCAGCTTAGGTCTTTTCACAAGGAGGGAGGATACGCAGTATTTT.

The CDR3 DNA sequence: TGTGCCAGCAGATCCGGGACAGGGATCTACGAGCAGTTCTTC. Encoded protein: CASRSGTGIYEQFF. The J gene is TRBJ2-1, the V gene TRBV25-1, with 9 bases fitting TRBD1. Germline values: CDR1 MGHDK, CDR2 SYGVNS. This CDR3 region has 14 residues. With 6 bases clipped from V and 10 bases from J, the junction kept 10 bases outside the gene matches.

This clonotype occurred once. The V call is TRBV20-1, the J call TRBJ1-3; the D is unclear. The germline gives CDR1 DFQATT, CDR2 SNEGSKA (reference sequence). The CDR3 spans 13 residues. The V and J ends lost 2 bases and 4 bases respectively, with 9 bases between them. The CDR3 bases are TGCAGTGCTAGACGAAGTACGGGAAACACCATATATTTT. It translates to CSARRSTGNTIYF.

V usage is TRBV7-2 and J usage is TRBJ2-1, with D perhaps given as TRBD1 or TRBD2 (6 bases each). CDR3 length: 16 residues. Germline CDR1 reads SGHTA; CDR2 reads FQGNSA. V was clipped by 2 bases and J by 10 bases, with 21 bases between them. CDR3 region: CASSLRGRLASYEQFF. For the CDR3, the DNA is TGTGCCAGCAGCTTAAGGGGGAGGCTAGCGAGTTACGAGCAGTTCTTC.

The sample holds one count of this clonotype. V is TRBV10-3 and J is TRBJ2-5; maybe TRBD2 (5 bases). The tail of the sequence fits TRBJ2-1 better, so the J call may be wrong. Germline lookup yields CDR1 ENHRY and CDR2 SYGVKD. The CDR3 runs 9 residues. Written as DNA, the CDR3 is TGTGCCATCGGGGAGACCCAGTTCTTC. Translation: CAIGETQFF.

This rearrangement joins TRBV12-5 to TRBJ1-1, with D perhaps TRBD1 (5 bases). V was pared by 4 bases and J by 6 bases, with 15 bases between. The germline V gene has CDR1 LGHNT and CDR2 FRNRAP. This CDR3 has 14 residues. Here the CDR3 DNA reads TGTGCTAGTGGTTCTTCCGGGACCAGCGCTGAAGCTTTCTTT. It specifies CASGSSGTSAEAFF.

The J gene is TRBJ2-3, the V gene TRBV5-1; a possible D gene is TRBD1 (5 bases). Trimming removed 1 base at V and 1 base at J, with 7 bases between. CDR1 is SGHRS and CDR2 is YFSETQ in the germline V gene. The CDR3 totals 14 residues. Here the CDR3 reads CASSLIRGTDTQYF. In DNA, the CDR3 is TGCGCCAGCAGCTTGATCAGGGGCACAGATACGCAGTATTTT.

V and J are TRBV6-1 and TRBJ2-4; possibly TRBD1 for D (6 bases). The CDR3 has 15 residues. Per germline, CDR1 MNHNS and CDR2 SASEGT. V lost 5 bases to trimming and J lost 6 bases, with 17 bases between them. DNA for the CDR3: TGTGCCAGCAGTTTAGGACAGCTTACCAGAAACATTCAGTACTTC. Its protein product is CASSLGQLTRNIQYF.

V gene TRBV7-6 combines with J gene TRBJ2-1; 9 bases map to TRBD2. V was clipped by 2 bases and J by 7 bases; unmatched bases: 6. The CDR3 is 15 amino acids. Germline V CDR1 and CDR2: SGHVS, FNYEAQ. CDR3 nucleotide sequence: TGTGCCAGCAGCTTAAGCCTAGCGGGGAGGAATGAGCAGTTCTTC. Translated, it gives CASSLSLAGRNEQFF.

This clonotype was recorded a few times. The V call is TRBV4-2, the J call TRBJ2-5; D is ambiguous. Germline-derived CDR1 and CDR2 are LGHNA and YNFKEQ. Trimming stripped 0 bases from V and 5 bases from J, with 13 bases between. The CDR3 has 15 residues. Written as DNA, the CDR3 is TGTGCCAGCAGCCAAGAGTCTGCGTTGTTGGAGACCCAGTACTTC. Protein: CASSQESALLETQYF.

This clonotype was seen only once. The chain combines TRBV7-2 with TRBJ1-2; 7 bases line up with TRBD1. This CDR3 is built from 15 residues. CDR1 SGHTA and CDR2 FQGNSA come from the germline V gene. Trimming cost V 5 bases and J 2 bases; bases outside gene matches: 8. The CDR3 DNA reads TGTGCCAGCAGCGCCCAAACAGGGGCCAACTATGGCTACACCTTC. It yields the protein CASSAQTGANYGYTF.

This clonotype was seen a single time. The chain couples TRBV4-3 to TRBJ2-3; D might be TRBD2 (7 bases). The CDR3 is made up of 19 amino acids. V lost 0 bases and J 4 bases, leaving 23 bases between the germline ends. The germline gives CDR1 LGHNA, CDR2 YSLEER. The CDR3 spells CASSQDYGRGRDLADTQYF. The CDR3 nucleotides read TGCGCCAGCAGCCAAGATTATGGGCGGGGGCGCGATCTCGCAGATACGCAGTATTTT.

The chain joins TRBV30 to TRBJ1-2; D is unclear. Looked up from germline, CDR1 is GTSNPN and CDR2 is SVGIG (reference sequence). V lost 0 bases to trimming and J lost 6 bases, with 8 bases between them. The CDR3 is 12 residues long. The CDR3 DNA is TGTGCCTGGAGTGTATATGTCCATGGCTACACCTTC. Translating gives CAWSVYVHGYTF. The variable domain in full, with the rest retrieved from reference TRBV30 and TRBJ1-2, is SQTIHQWPATLVQPVGSPLSLECTVEGTSNPNLYWYRQAAGRGLQLLFYSVGIGQISSEVPQNLSASRPQDRQFILSSKKLLLSDSGFYLCAWSVYVHGYTFGSGTRLTVV.

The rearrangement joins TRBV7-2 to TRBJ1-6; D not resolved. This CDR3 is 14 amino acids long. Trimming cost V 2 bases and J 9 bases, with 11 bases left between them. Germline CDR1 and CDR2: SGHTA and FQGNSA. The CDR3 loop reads CASSLKEFSSPLHF. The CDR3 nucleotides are TGTGCCAGCAGCTTAAAGGAATTTTCTTCACCCCTCCACTTT.

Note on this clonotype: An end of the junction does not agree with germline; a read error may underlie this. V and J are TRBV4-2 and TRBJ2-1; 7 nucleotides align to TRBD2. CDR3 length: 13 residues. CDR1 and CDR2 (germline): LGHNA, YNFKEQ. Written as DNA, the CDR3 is TGTGCCAGCAGTTTCGGGGGGTACAATGAGCCGTTCTTC. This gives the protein CASSFGGYNEPFF.

CDR3 in amino acids: CASSPWGQGDNYGYTF. DNA of the CDR3: TGTGCCAGCAGTCCATGGGGACAGGGCGATAACTATGGCTACACCTTC. The rearrangement uses TRBV25-1 and TRBJ1-2; TRBD1 matches at 9 bases. Germline V gives CDR1 MGHDK, CDR2 SYGVNS. The CDR3 runs 16 residues. The V and J ends lost 5 bases and 1 base, in that order; junction bases with no gene match: 8.

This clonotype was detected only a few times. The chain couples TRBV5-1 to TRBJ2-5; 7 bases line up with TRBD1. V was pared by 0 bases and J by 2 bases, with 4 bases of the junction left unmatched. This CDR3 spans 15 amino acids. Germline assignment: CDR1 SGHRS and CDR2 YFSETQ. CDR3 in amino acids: CASSLDRGQQETQYF. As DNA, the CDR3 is TGCGCCAGCAGCTTGGACAGGGGCCAACAAGAGACCCAGTACTTC. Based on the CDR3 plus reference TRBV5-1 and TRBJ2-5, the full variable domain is KAGVTQTPRYLIKTRGQQVTLSCSPISGHRSVSWYQQTPGQGLQFLFEYFSETQRNKGNFPGRFSGRQFSNSRSEMNVSTLELGDSALYLCASSLDRGQQETQYFGPGTRLLVL.

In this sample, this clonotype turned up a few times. The DNA of the CDR3 is TGTGCCATCAGTGACGTTAATGAAAAACTGTTTTTT. This gives the protein CAISDVNEKLFF. This chain links TRBV10-3 with TRBJ1-4; D unclear. CDR3 size: 12 residues. Trimming cost V 3 bases and J 4 bases, with 3 bases left between them. Germline CDR1 and CDR2: ENHRY and SYGVKD.